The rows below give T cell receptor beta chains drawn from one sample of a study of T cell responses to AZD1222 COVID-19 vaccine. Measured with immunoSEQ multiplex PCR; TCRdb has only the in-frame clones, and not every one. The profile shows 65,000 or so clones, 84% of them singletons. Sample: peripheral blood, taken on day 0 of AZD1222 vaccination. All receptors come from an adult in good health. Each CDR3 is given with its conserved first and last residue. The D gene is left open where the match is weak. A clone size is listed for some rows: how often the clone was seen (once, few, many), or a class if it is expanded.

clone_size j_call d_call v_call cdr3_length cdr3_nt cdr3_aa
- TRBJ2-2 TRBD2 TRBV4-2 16 TGTGCCAGCAGCCACGAAGGGACTAGCGGGTTTGGGGAGCTGTTTTTT CASSHEGTSGFGELFF
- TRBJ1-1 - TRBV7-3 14 TGTGCCAGCAGCTCGAACCAGGGGAACACTGAAGCTTTCTTT CASSSNQGNTEAFF
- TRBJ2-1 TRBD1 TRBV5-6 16 TGTGCCAGCAGCTTTTTGGGGGGCAGGGGGCCCGGTATAGAGTTCTTC CASSFLGGRGPGIEFF
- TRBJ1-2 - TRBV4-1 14 TGCGCCAGCAGCCAGGGGCCCCTGGGATATGGCTACACCTTC CASSQGPLGYGYTF
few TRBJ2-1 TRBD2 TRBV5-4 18 TGTGCCAGCAGCTTGTTGGCTAGCGGGGCGTCCGTCTACAATGAGCAGTTCTTC CASSLLASGASVYNEQFF
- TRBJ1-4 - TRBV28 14 TGTGCCAGCAGTTTCGGCGCTACGGGGGAAAAACTGTTTTTT CASSFGATGEKLFF
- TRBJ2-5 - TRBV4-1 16 TGCGCCAGCAGCCAAGAAGGGGCGGGGTATCGAGAGACCCAGTACTTC CASSQEGAGYRETQYF
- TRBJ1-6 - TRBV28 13 TGTGCCAGCAGTTATCGAAGGGATTCACCCCTCCACTTT CASSYRRDSPLHF
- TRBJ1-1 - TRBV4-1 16 TGCGCCAGCAGCCAAGATGGCCTCTCATGGGACACTGAAGCTTTCTTT CASSQDGLSWDTEAFF
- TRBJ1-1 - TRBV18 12 TGTGCCAGCTCACCACGACAACTTGAAGCTTTCTTT CASSPRQLEAFF
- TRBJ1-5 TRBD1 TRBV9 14 TGTGCCAGCAGCGGCGGACAGGGCTATCAGCCCCAGCATTTT CASSGGQGYQPQHF
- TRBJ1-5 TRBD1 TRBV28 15 TGTGCCAGCAGTCAACAGGGGGCAGGCAATCAGCCCCAGCATTTT CASSQQGAGNQPQHF
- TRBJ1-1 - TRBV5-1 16 TGCGCCAGCAGCTTGGTGGCAGGGAGGTGGAACACTGAAGCTTTCTTT CASSLVAGRWNTEAFF
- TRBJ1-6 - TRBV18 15 TGTGCCAGCTCACCTCAATACAGCCGAAATTCACCCCTCCACTTT CASSPQYSRNSPLHF
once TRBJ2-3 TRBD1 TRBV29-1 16 TGCAGCGTGTACCAACAGGGGGCCAACGGGCCCTATACGCAGTATTTT CSVYQQGANGPYTQYF
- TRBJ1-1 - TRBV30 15 TGTGCCACCGCTCACGGGCCTTCCTTACGGACTGAAGCTTTCTTT CATAHGPSLRTEAFF
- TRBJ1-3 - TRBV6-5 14 TGTGCCAGCAGTCCCGGGACGTCTGGAAACACCATATATTTT CASSPGTSGNTIYF
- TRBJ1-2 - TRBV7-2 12 TGTGCCAGCAGCTCACAGGGTGGTGGCTACACCTTC CASSSQGGGYTF
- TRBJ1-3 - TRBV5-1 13 TGCGCCAGCAGAGACCCCGACGGAAACACCATATATTTT CASRDPDGNTIYF
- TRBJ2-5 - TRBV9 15 TGTGCCAGCAGCGGCCTTTCGGGGATTACAGAGACCCAGTACTTC CASSGLSGITETQYF
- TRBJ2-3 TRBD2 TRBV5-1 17 TGCGCCAGCAGCTCGGGGACTAGCGGGGGGGCCGTTGATACGCAGTATTTT CASSSGTSGGAVDTQYF
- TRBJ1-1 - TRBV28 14 TGTGCCAGCAGTTTAGACGGGGGGGCCACTGAAGCTTTCTTT CASSLDGGATEAFF
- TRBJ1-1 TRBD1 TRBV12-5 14 TGTGCTAGTGCCGCCCAGGGGGCGGGCACTGAAGCTTTCTTT CASAAQGAGTEAFF
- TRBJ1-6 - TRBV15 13 TGTGCCACCAGCAGAGACCGAAATTCACCCCTCCACTTT CATSRDRNSPLHF
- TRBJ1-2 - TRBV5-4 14 TGTGCCAGCAGCTTAGAAAACCGTAACTATGGCTACACCTTC CASSLENRNYGYTF
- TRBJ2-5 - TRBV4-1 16 TGCGCCAGCAGCCCCAATAATGGAGGGCACCAAGAGACCCAGTACTTC CASSPNNGGHQETQYF
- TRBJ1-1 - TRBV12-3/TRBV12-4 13 TGTGCCAGCAGCCGACAGGTGAACACTGAAGCTTTCTTT CASSRQVNTEAFF
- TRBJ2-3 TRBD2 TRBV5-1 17 TGCGCCAGCAGCTCGTACCCGGGACTAGTTGGCACAGATACGCAGTATTTT CASSSYPGLVGTDTQYF
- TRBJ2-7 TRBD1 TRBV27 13 TGTGCCAGCAGTGGGCAGGGGGAGTACGAGCAGTACTTC CASSGQGEYEQYF
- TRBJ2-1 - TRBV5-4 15 TGTGCCAGCAGCTTAAGGGGGGCGGTCTACAATGAGCAGTTCTTC CASSLRGAVYNEQFF
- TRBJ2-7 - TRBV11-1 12 TGTGCCAGCTCTTTAATCGCTCACGAGCAGTACTTC CASSLIAHEQYF